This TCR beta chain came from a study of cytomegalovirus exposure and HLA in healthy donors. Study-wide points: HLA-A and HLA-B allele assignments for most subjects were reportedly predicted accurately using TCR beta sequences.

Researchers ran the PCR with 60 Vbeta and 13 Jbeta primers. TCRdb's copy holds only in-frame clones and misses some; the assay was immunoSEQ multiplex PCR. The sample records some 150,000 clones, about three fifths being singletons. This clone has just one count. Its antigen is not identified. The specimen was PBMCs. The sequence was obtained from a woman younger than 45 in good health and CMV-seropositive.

CDR3 sequence: CASSYRAGKPYEQYF. The CDR3, as DNA: TGTGCCAGCAGTTACCGGGCAGGGAAACCCTACGAGCAGTACTTC. This sequence joins TRBV6-5 and TRBJ2-7; possible D gene TRBD1, 5 bases. The V gene lost 2 bases and the J gene lost 2 bases, with 13 bases spanning the gap. From germline, CDR1 is MNHEY and CDR2 SVGAGI. This CDR3 contains 15 residues.